This T cell receptor (beta chain) was sequenced during a study of cytomegalovirus exposure and HLA in healthy donors. Both 60 Vbeta primers and 13 Jbeta primers went into the PCR. Data came from immunoSEQ multiplex PCR; TCRdb stores just in-frame clones and leaves some out. The profile shows about 70,000 clones, 70% to 85% of them singletons. The CDR3 has 15 amino acids. Per germline, CDR1 SGHRS and CDR2 YFSETQ. Donors showed nominal health when sampled, although they likely had unrecorded immune exposures. The sequenced material came from PBMCs. V gene TRBV5-1 combines with J gene TRBJ2-5, with 7 nucleotides matching TRBD2. The end of the DNA fits TRBJ2-7 better, so the J call may be wrong. This TCR was recovered from a human donor in good health. This chain's CDR3 is CASSLAGGSQYEQYF. CDR3 in DNA: TGCGCCAGCAGCTTGGCTGGCGGGAGCCAGTACGAGCAGTACTTC.